Below, 20 T cell receptor beta chains from the same sample are listed, as sequenced in a study of blood T cell repertoires in COVID-19. TCRdb's table, derived via immunoSEQ multiplex PCR, lists solely in-frame clones and lacks some. The sample has about 190,000 clones, over 75% seen once. The source material was peripheral blood. Receptor source: a man between 45 and 60 years old who had recovered from COVID-19.

The rearrangement uses TRBV24-1 and TRBJ2-1; 13 bases match TRBD2. CDR3 length: 15 amino acids. V lost 4 bases to trimming and J lost 11 bases; unmatched junction nucleotides: 7. Germline V CDR1 and CDR2: KGHDR, SFDVKD. The CDR3 DNA reads TGTGCCACCAGTGAAGTCGGACTAGCGGGAGTAAAGCAGTTCTTC. Translated, it gives CATSEVGLAGVKQFF.

The V call is TRBV2, the J call TRBJ1-2, with D perhaps matching TRBD1 (6 bases). V was trimmed by 7 bases and J by 4 bases, leaving 16 bases between them. This CDR3 contains 14 residues. The germline V gene has CDR1 SNHLY and CDR2 FYNNEI. The CDR3 coding sequence is TGTGCCAGCACCGGCCAGGGGCTCGGCTATGGCTACACCTTC. It is translated as CASTGQGLGYGYTF.

The chain carries TRBV30 and TRBJ2-2; D is possibly TRBD2 (6 bases). Between the trimmed V and J ends, which lost 0 bases and 4 bases, there was a span of 9 bases. This CDR3 has 14 residues. Germline V gene lookup returns CDR1 GTSNPN and CDR2 SVGIG (reference sequence). The CDR3 bases are TGTGCCTGGAGTGTGTCGGGAGCCACCGGGGAGCTGTTTTTT. It yields the protein CAWSVSGATGELFF.

The genes are TRBV19 and TRBJ2-7; 7 positions agree with TRBD1. This CDR3 has 15 residues. V shed 1 base, J shed 2 bases, and the junction held 5 bases outside the gene matches. Germline V CDR1 and CDR2: LNHDA, SQIVND (reference sequence). CDR3 sequence (DNA): TGTGCCAGTAGTATAGTGGCAGGGGGTGCCTACGAGCAGTACTTC. This gives the protein CASSIVAGGAYEQYF.

This rearrangement joins TRBV7-8 to TRBJ2-1, with D perhaps TRBD2 (5 bases). The ends were cut back, 10 bases at V and 6 bases at J, with 31 bases in the middle. Per the germline V gene, CDR1 is SGHVS and CDR2 is FQNEAQ. This CDR3 contains 18 residues. CDR3 bases: TGTGCCACCCAGCTTAGAGGGATAGGACTGCGTTGGCGCAATGAGCAGTTCTTC. It translates to CATQLRGIGLRWRNEQFF. Variable domain in full (rest from reference TRBV7-8 and TRBJ2-1): GAGVSQSPRYKVAKRGQDVALRCDPISGHVSLFWYQQALGQGPEFLTYFQNEAQLDKSGLPSDRFFAERPEGSVSTLKIQRTQQEDSAVYLCATQLRGIGLRWRNEQFFGPGTRLTVL.

This sequence joins TRBV5-1 and TRBJ2-2; D is unresolved. The CDR3 consists of 13 residues. Germline-derived CDR1 and CDR2 are SGHRS and YFSETQ. V dropped 4 bases and J dropped 1 base, with 5 bases sitting between them. The CDR3 is CASSRLNTGELFF. DNA for the CDR3: TGCGCCAGCAGCAGACTGAACACCGGGGAGCTGTTTTTT.

V is TRBV11-2 and J is TRBJ2-2, with D unclear. The CDR3 runs to 15 residues. Trimming took 10 bases from V and 2 from J, leaving 17 bases between them. Germline loops: CDR1 SGHAT, CDR2 FQNNGV. The CDR3 reads CATRGSRANTGELFF. The CDR3 DNA is TGTGCCACCCGAGGATCGAGAGCTAACACCGGGGAGCTGTTTTTT.

The gene calls are TRBV30 and TRBJ2-7; 8 nucleotides agree with TRBD1. The CDR3 is made up of 14 amino acids. The germline CDR1 and CDR2 sequences are GTSNPN and SVGIG (reference sequence). The V and J ends lost 4 bases and 0 bases, in that order; junction bases with no gene match: 5. CDR3 protein: CAWNRGTSSYEQYF. The DNA for the CDR3 is TGTGCCTGGAACAGGGGGACGAGCTCCTACGAGCAGTACTTC. Looking up the rest from reference TRBV30 and TRBJ2-7 gives the full variable domain: SQTIHQWPATLVQPVGSPLSLECTVEGTSNPNLYWYRQAAGRGLQLLFYSVGIGQISSEVPQNLSASRPQDRQFILSSKKLLLSDSGFYLCAWNRGTSSYEQYFGPGTRLTVT.

The V and J genes are TRBV30 and TRBJ1-2; 7 nucleotides align to TRBD1. The length of the CDR3 is 14 residues. The germline gives CDR1 GTSNPN, CDR2 SVGIG (reference sequence). V gave up 3 bases and J gave up 0 bases; unmatched junction bases: 4. The CDR3 DNA is TGTGCCTGGAGGCGGACAGGCCCTAACTATGGCTACACCTTC. Its translation: CAWRRTGPNYGYTF.

The chain combines TRBV7-2 with TRBJ2-3; D call uncertain. The germline V gene has CDR1 SGHTA and CDR2 FQGNSA. V was pared by 1 base and J by 3 bases, with 11 bases between. The CDR3 has 15 residues. The CDR3 is CASSLVRDSTDTQYF. CDR3 sequence (DNA): TGTGCCAGCAGCTTAGTGAGAGACTCAACAGATACGCAGTATTTT. The full variable domain, completed using reference TRBV7-2 and TRBJ2-3, is GAGVSQSPSNKVTEKGKDVELRCDPISGHTALYWYRQSLGQGLEFLIYFQGNSAPDKSGLPSDRFSAERTGGSVSTLTIQRTQQEDSAVYLCASSLVRDSTDTQYFGPGTRLTVL.

The genes are TRBV15 and TRBJ2-3, with 7 bases aligning to TRBD1. Trimming at V came to 2 bases and at J to 4 bases, leaving 6 bases not matched to a gene. The germline V gene encodes CDR1 LNHNV and CDR2 YYDKDF (reference sequence). The CDR3 has 15 residues. CDR3: CATSRRQGVADTQYF. DNA of the CDR3: TGTGCCACCAGCAGACGACAGGGAGTAGCAGATACGCAGTATTTT.

V gene TRBV19 combines with J gene TRBJ2-3; 9 bases align to TRBD1. V trimming: 4 bases; J trimming: 8 bases; junction bases outside the gene matches: 10. Germline values: CDR1 LNHDA, CDR2 SQIVND (reference sequence). The CDR3 is 15 residues long. CDR3 amino acids: CASSTQSTGGLTQYF. CDR3 DNA: TGTGCCAGTAGTACCCAATCCACAGGGGGCCTTACGCAGTATTTT.

V usage is TRBV19 and J usage is TRBJ1-5; no clear D. The CDR3 totals 13 residues. CDR1 and CDR2 from the germline V gene are LNHDA and SQIVND (reference sequence). V was pared by 1 base and J by 6 bases, with 7 bases between. CDR3 nucleotides: TGTGCCAGTAGTATAGGCTCGGGTCAGCCCCAGCATTTT. It translates to CASSIGSGQPQHF.

V usage is TRBV27 and J usage is TRBJ2-4; tentative D call: TRBD2 (5 bases). Per germline, CDR1 MNHEY and CDR2 SMNVEV (reference sequence). V shed 3 bases and J shed 0 bases, with 15 bases lying between them. The CDR3 loop spans 17 amino acids. The CDR3 coding sequence is TGTGCCAGCAGTTTGGTCGGAGGATTCCTAGCCAAAAACATTCAGTACTTC. Translating gives CASSLVGGFLAKNIQYF.

In its sample, this clone was seen a few times. The V call is TRBV7-9, the J call TRBJ2-7; TRBD1 matches at 10 bases. V lost 5 bases, J lost 2 bases, and 6 bases stayed unmatched. The CDR3 is 15 amino acids. Looked up from germline, CDR1 is SEHNR and CDR2 is FQNEAQ (reference sequence). CDR3 loop: CASSNRDRGTYEQYF. DNA for the CDR3: TGTGCCAGCAGCAACCGGGACAGGGGCACCTACGAGCAGTACTTC. Full variable domain (outside the CDR3, taken from reference TRBV7-9 and TRBJ2-7): DTGVSQNPRHKITKRGQNVTFRCDPISEHNRLYWYRQTLGQGPEFLTYFQNEAQLEKSRLLSDRFSAERPKGSFSTLEIQRTEQGDSAMYLCASSNRDRGTYEQYFGPGTRLTVT.

The chain couples TRBV5-1 to TRBJ1-1; TRBD1 matches 7 bases. Unmatched junction bases numbered 4, after V lost 2 bases and J lost 0 bases. Germline CDR1 is SGHRS and CDR2 is YFSETQ. CDR3 length equals 15 residues. The CDR3 DNA is TGCGCCAGCAGCTTCGAACAGGGGATGAACACTGAAGCTTTCTTT. This gives the protein CASSFEQGMNTEAFF.

This clone occurred a few times. For the CDR3, the DNA is TGTGCCAGCAGCGCAGACTCGGGACAGCCTAATGAAAAACTGTTTTTT. It codes for CASSADSGQPNEKLFF. The V gene is TRBV9, the J gene TRBJ1-4; TRBD1 matches at 7 bases. Trimming took 3 bases from V and 3 from J; bases not matched to a gene: 8. From germline, CDR1 is SGDLS and CDR2 YYNGEE. The CDR3 covers 16 residues.

V is TRBV14 and J is TRBJ1-2; D is uncertain. Germline CDR1 reads SGHDN; CDR2 reads FVKESK. The CDR3 has 11 residues. V was pared by 4 bases and J by 7 bases, with 7 bases between. In DNA form, the CDR3 reads TGTGCCAGCAGCCCAGGTGCTGGCTACACCTTC. It translates to CASSPGAGYTF. Combining the CDR3 with reference TRBV14 and TRBJ1-2 gives the whole variable domain EAGVTQFPSHSVIEKGQTVTLRCDPISGHDNLYWYRRVMGKEIKFLLHFVKESKQDESGMPNNRFLAERTGGTYSTLKVQPAELEDSGVYFCASSPGAGYTFGSGTRLTVV.

The gene calls are TRBV5-4 and TRBJ2-1; tentatively, D is TRBD1 (5 bases). This CDR3 region has 16 residues. Germline assignment: CDR1 SGHNT and CDR2 YYREEE (reference sequence). Deletions cut 3 bases from V and 2 bases from J, with 15 bases between. CDR3 residues: CASSSDPRTPYNEQFF. CDR3 DNA sequence: TGTGCCAGCAGCTCCGACCCCCGGACACCCTACAATGAGCAGTTCTTC.

The CDR3 DNA follows: TGTGCCAGCAGCCATTCCAAGGGACAGGGGTTCACAGATACGCAGTATTTT. This gives the protein CASSHSKGQGFTDTQYF. The V gene is TRBV4-2, the J gene TRBJ2-3; 10 positions agree with TRBD1. CDR1 LGHNA and CDR2 YNFKEQ come from the germline V gene. J lost 2 bases, V lost 3 bases, and 8 bases had no gene match. The CDR3 is 17 residues long.